These 11 T cell receptor beta chains share one sample of origin, sequenced in a study of blood T cell repertoires in COVID-19. The protocol was immunoSEQ multiplex PCR, while the TCRdb copy is restricted to in-frame clones and leaves out a portion. The sample consists of 120,000 to 150,000 clones, 60% to 85% of them appearing once. The material sequenced was peripheral blood. All receptors come from a man aged 50-59 years with acute or convalescent COVID-19.

This chain joins TRBV10-1 and TRBJ1-3; maybe TRBD1 (5 bases). Germline V CDR1 and CDR2: WNHNN, SYGVQD (reference sequence). V lost 10 bases to trimming and J lost 1 base, with 26 bases between them. The CDR3 is 18 residues long. The CDR3 DNA is TGCGCCACCACCACCCCCACATCAGGGCAGTCTTCTGGAAACACCATATATTTT. Translation: CATTTPTSGQSSGNTIYF.

A few counts support this clone. J is TRBJ1-2 and V is TRBV19, with 8 bases aligning to TRBD1. The germline gives CDR1 LNHDA, CDR2 SQIVND (reference sequence). This CDR3 has 16 residues. V gave up 5 bases and J gave up 5 bases; unmatched junction bases: 13. The CDR3 DNA reads TGTGCCAGTAGTCCCGGGGGACAGGTAACAAATTATGGCTACACCTTC. This encodes CASSPGGQVTNYGYTF.

The chain links TRBV5-6 to TRBJ2-3; D remains ambiguous. V was pared by 3 bases and J by 1 base, with 6 bases between. The germline CDR1 and CDR2 sequences are SGHDT and YYEEEE. The CDR3 contains 13 residues. In DNA form, the CDR3 reads TGTGCCAGCAGCTGGCAGGGCACAGATACGCAGTATTTT. It specifies CASSWQGTDTQYF.

This clone was observed a handful of times. This chain uses TRBV20-1 with TRBJ1-2; D is possibly TRBD1 (5 bases). V gave up 3 bases and J gave up 2 bases, with 10 bases separating them. Germline V gives CDR1 DFQATT, CDR2 SNEGSKA (reference sequence). There are 13 residues in the CDR3. Here the CDR3 DNA reads TGCAGTGCTAGTCACAGGCCGAACTATGGCTACACCTTC. It is translated as CSASHRPNYGYTF.

This chain connects TRBV6-5 to TRBJ1-6; D is ambiguous. Trimming left V 6 bases short and J 4 bases short, with 7 bases between. CDR3 length: 13 residues. The germline V gene encodes CDR1 MNHEY and CDR2 SVGAGI. The CDR3 reads CASRGDYNSPLHF. The CDR3 DNA is TGTGCCAGCAGGGGAGATTATAATTCACCCCTCCACTTT.

The gene calls are TRBV18 and TRBJ1-3; perhaps TRBD1 as D (6 bases). Germline V CDR1 and CDR2: KGHSH, LQKENI. V gave up 3 bases and J gave up 0 bases, with 9 bases separating them. The CDR3 is made up of 15 amino acids. Here the CDR3 DNA reads TGTGCCAGCTCACCGAGGGGGAACTCTGGAAACACCATATATTTT. Its translation is CASSPRGNSGNTIYF.

This clone has only a few counts. The V and J genes are TRBV5-5 and TRBJ1-3; no reliable D call. This CDR3 region has 15 residues. Between the trimmed V and J ends, which lost 5 bases and 3 bases, there was a span of 15 bases. Germline loops: CDR1 SGHKS, CDR2 YYEKEE (reference sequence). CDR3 region: CASSPLSGIGNTIYF. The CDR3 DNA follows: TGTGCCAGCAGTCCTCTGTCGGGGATTGGAAACACCATATATTTT. The entire variable domain, with the rest obtained from reference TRBV5-5 and TRBJ1-3, is as follows: DAGVTQSPTHLIKTRGQQVTLRCSPISGHKSVSWYQQVLGQGPQFIFQYYEKEERGRGNFPDRFSARQFPNYSSELNVNALLLGDSALYLCASSPLSGIGNTIYFGEGSWLTVV.

The V and J genes are TRBV9 and TRBJ2-1, with a tentative D call TRBD2 (6 bases). The CDR3 spans 12 residues. The germline V gene has CDR1 SGDLS and CDR2 YYNGEE. V was shortened by 4 bases and J by 9 bases, with 11 bases between the two germline ends. The CDR3 bases are TGTGCCAGCAGCCCGGGACTTCTTGAGCAGTTCTTC. This gives the protein CASSPGLLEQFF.

The chain combines TRBV28 with TRBJ2-2; 7 positions match TRBD1. V shed 1 base, J shed 5 bases, and the junction held 16 bases outside the gene matches. The CDR3 loop spans 19 amino acids. Germline-derived CDR1 and CDR2 are MDHEN and SYDVKM. CDR3 DNA: TGTGCCAGCAGTTTATTTGGTCGGGTTGGGACAGTGAATACCGGGGAGCTGTTTTTT. As protein: CASSLFGRVGTVNTGELFF. Full variable domain (remainder filled in from reference TRBV28 and TRBJ2-2): DVKVTQSSRYLVKRTGEKVFLECVQDMDHENMFWYRQDPGLGLRLIYFSYDVKMKEKGDIPEGYSVSREKKERFSLILESASTNQTSMYLCASSLFGRVGTVNTGELFFGEGSRLTVL.

Comment on this clone: The identical CDR3 is also encoded by other nucleotide sequences in the sample. The genes are TRBV11-2 and TRBJ1-5; D unresolved. V shed 1 base and J shed 0 bases, with 10 bases lying between them. CDR3 size: 16 residues. Germline V gives CDR1 SGHAT, CDR2 FQNNGV. DNA of the CDR3: TGTGCCAGCAGCTTAGTTGGAGGGTATAGCAATCAGCCCCAGCATTTT. Its translation: CASSLVGGYSNQPQHF. Filled out from reference TRBV11-2 and TRBJ1-5, the complete variable domain reads EAGVAQSPRYKIIEKRQSVAFWCNPISGHATLYWYQQILGQGPKLLIQFQNNGVVDDSQLPKDRFSAERLKGVDSTLKIQPAKLEDSAVYLCASSLVGGYSNQPQHFGDGTRLSIL.

The V gene is TRBV5-6, the J gene TRBJ2-3, with D perhaps matching TRBD1 (6 bases). Trimming left V 4 bases short and J 0 bases short, with 18 bases between. Germline V gene lookup returns CDR1 SGHDT and CDR2 YYEEEE. The CDR3 consists of 17 residues. The DNA of the CDR3 is TGTGCCAGCAGCCTCTTTGCAGGGGCTACTAGCACAGATACGCAGTATTTT. Encoded protein: CASSLFAGATSTDTQYF.